This TCR beta chain was observed in a study of cytomegalovirus exposure and HLA in healthy donors. On the study more broadly: Early on, a data release was issued that held tens of millions of unique TCRs from HLA-typed donors.

Study-wide points: Later analysis indicated greater clonal expansion among HLA-associated TCR beta chains than among equally common other chains. Some V segments could not be told apart, so they were left out, TRBV6-2 and TRBV6-3 among them. Most TCR sequences showed up rarely, but some public TCRs showed up in many donors.

PCR employed 60 Vbeta and 13 Jbeta primers. Using immunoSEQ multiplex PCR, the repertoire was profiled, and TCRdb retains in-frame clones only, with some absent. The sample comprises just under 95,000 clones, about 85% of which are singletons, and about 1.2% rests with the top ten. The CDR3 totals 16 residues. Germline V gene data show CDR1 as GTSNPN and CDR2 as SVGIG (reference sequence). Trimming took 4 bases from V and 1 from J, leaving 17 bases between them. Note on this clone: Its cognate antigen is unknown.

Sequencing used PBMCs. This chain links TRBV30 with TRBJ1-3; D might be TRBD1 (5 bases). This clonotype was sampled from a girl aged 2-10 years in good health and CMV-seropositive. CDR3 sequence: CAWNEPGLYSGNTIYF. CDR3 bases: TGTGCCTGGAATGAACCGGGACTCTATTCTGGAAACACCATATATTTT.